Following are 29 T cell receptor beta chains from one sample sequenced in a study of blood T cell repertoires in COVID-19. Sequencing used immunoSEQ multiplex PCR; TCRdb keeps in-frame clones, though not all of them. Counted here are under 450,000 clones, less than 90% occurring once; the ten biggest clones make up less than 9%. Sequenced material: peripheral blood. The origin of the receptors is a woman aged 55 to 70 with COVID-19, enrolled during active disease.

The J gene is TRBJ1-2, the V gene TRBV27; D call uncertain. V was shortened by 6 bases and J by 4 bases, with 15 bases between the two germline ends. The germline gives CDR1 MNHEY, CDR2 SMNVEV (reference sequence). The CDR3 has 14 residues. DNA for the CDR3: TGTGCCAGCAGGCTTCAGGATTCAAGCTATGGCTACACCTTC. Protein: CASRLQDSSYGYTF.

The chain combines TRBV3-1 (or the pseudogene TRBV3-2) with TRBJ1-2, with D tentatively TRBD1 (5 bases). The CDR3 runs to 14 residues. Germline V CDR1 and CDR2: LGHDT, YNNKEL (reference sequence). V gave up 0 bases and J gave up 6 bases, with 11 bases separating them. The CDR3 loop is CASSQDPGRHGYTF. In nucleotides, the CDR3 is TGTGCCAGCAGCCAAGATCCAGGGCGACATGGCTACACCTTC.

CDR3 region: CASSYRGSYGYTF. The CDR3 region has the DNA TGTGCCAGCAGCTACAGGGGCAGCTATGGCTACACCTTC. The rearrangement links TRBV27 to TRBJ1-2; 7 bases align to TRBD1. Germline assignment: CDR1 MNHEY and CDR2 SMNVEV (reference sequence). Trimming cost V 6 bases and J 4 bases; bases outside gene matches: 5. The CDR3 loop spans 13 amino acids.

The V and J genes are TRBV4-3 and TRBJ1-1, with a tentative D call TRBD1 (6 bases). The CDR3 runs 15 residues. Germline CDR1 is LGHNA and CDR2 is YSLEER. The V gene lost 0 bases and the J gene lost 1 base, with 9 bases spanning the gap. The CDR3 here is CASSQDLGGNTEAFF. CDR3 in DNA: TGCGCCAGCAGCCAAGATTTAGGGGGGAACACTGAAGCTTTCTTT.

Comments on this clone: The same CDR3 arises from other DNA sequences in this sample as well. V and J are TRBV24-1 and TRBJ2-1, with 10 bases aligning to TRBD2. The germline gives CDR1 KGHDR, CDR2 SFDVKD. The CDR3 extends over 15 amino acids. V shed 5 bases and J 2 bases; nucleotides not matched to a gene: 2. DNA of the CDR3: TGTGCCACCAGTGTAGCGGGGGGCCCCTACAATGAGCAGTTCTTC. The encoded protein is CATSVAGGPYNEQFF.

This clone came up a few times. This CDR3 is also generated by other DNA sequences in the sample. The chain is built from TRBV5-1 and TRBJ1-5; TRBD1 might be the D (5 bases). The CDR3 has 14 amino acids. Germline V gene sequence: CDR1 SGHRS, CDR2 YFSETQ. Trimming left V 0 bases short and J 5 bases short, with 9 bases between. CDR3 sequence: CASSLGQGDQPQHF. CDR3 sequence (DNA): TGCGCCAGCAGCTTGGGCCAGGGCGATCAGCCCCAGCATTTT.

The table lists this clone with a few counts. The germline gene is not matched at one end of the junction; a read error may be the cause. The chain joins TRBV7-9 to TRBJ1-1, with TRBD1 as a possible D gene (5 bases). Germline V gene sequence: CDR1 SEHNR, CDR2 FQNEAQ (reference sequence). The CDR3 runs to 13 residues. CDR3 amino acids: CASSPSGNAEAFF. Here the CDR3 DNA reads TGTGCCAGCTCTCCCTCAGGGAACGCTGAAGCTTTCTTT.

The chain joins TRBV6-5 to TRBJ1-1; 7 positions agree with TRBD1. CDR1 MNHEY and CDR2 SVGAGI come from the germline V gene. The CDR3 consists of 13 residues. V shed 6 bases, J shed 0 bases, and the junction held 1 base outside the gene matches. CDR3 loop: CASRGTVNTEAFF. Here the CDR3 DNA reads TGTGCCAGCAGGGGGACAGTGAACACTGAAGCTTTCTTT.

The chain is built from TRBV28 and TRBJ1-6; 10 bases agree with TRBD1. Germline-derived CDR1 and CDR2 are MDHEN and SYDVKM. Trimming cost V 0 bases and J 10 bases; bases outside gene matches: 6. The CDR3 has 16 amino acids. The CDR3 DNA reads TGTGCCAGCAGTTTATGGGCCGGGACAGGGGACTCACCCCTCCACTTT. Its translation is CASSLWAGTGDSPLHF.

The rearrangement uses TRBV5-1 and TRBJ1-1, with 7 bases identical to TRBD1. Looked up from germline, CDR1 is SGHRS and CDR2 is YFSETQ. Trimming took 7 bases from V and 3 from J; bases not matched to a gene: 12. The CDR3 contains 15 residues. As DNA, the CDR3 is TGCGCCAGCGGAACAGGGGCAGTTGCGCACACTGAAGCTTTCTTT. Its translation is CASGTGAVAHTEAFF. Full variable domain (rest looked up from reference TRBV5-1 and TRBJ1-1): KAGVTQTPRYLIKTRGQQVTLSCSPISGHRSVSWYQQTPGQGLQFLFEYFSETQRNKGNFPGRFSGRQFSNSRSEMNVSTLELGDSALYLCASGTGAVAHTEAFFGQGTRLTVV.

The gene calls are TRBV18 and TRBJ1-2; D perhaps matches TRBD1 (6 bases). The ends were cut back, 3 bases at V and 0 bases at J, with 17 bases in the middle. The germline V gene encodes CDR1 KGHSH and CDR2 LQKENI. CDR3 length: 17 amino acids. CDR3 region: CASSPVYSGVANYGYTF. The CDR3 nucleotides are TGTGCCAGCTCACCGGTCTATTCAGGGGTAGCTAACTATGGCTACACCTTC.

The chain carries TRBV19 and TRBJ2-3; 9 bases fit TRBD2. Trimming removed 1 base from V and 2 bases from J; junction bases left unmatched: 10. Looked up from germline, CDR1 is LNHDA and CDR2 is SQIVND (reference sequence). The CDR3 totals 18 residues. CDR3 DNA: TGTGCCAGTAGTATAGGAAGTGGAAGCGGGGGGCTCACAGATACGCAGTATTTT. This gives the protein CASSIGSGSGGLTDTQYF.

CDR3 DNA: TGTGCCAGCAGCTTAGCTAGCGGGGGGAACACCGGGGAGCTGTTTTTT. Translating it yields CASSLASGGNTGELFF. The gene calls are TRBV7-9 and TRBJ2-2; 9 nucleotides line up with TRBD2. Germline V lookup: CDR1 SEHNR, CDR2 FQNEAQ (reference sequence). The CDR3 loop spans 16 amino acids. The J segment lost 1 base and the V segment lost 0 bases, leaving 0 bases of the junction unmatched. Combining the CDR3 with reference TRBV7-9 and TRBJ2-2 gives the whole variable domain DTGVSQNPRHKITKRGQNVTFRCDPISEHNRLYWYRQTLGQGPEFLTYFQNEAQLEKSRLLSDRFSAERPKGSFSTLEIQRTEQGDSAMYLCASSLASGGNTGELFFGEGSRLTVL.

A remark on this clone: The sample carries other DNA sequences with the same CDR3. This chain links TRBV10-1 with TRBJ2-1; D gene ambiguous. V lost 3 bases and J lost 3, with 6 bases in between. The CDR3 has 13 residues. Germline lookup yields CDR1 WNHNN and CDR2 SYGVQD (reference sequence). CDR3 coding DNA: TGCGCCAGCAGTGACTCGGGCTACAATGAGCAGTTCTTC. Its translation: CASSDSGYNEQFF.

The CDR3 nucleotides are TGCGCCAGCAGCTTGAACTCGGGCTATGGCTACACCTTC. Protein sequence: CASSLNSGYGYTF. This rearrangement joins TRBV5-1 to TRBJ1-2; D not resolved. This CDR3 is 13 amino acids long. Between the trimmed V and J ends, which lost 1 base and 4 bases, there was a span of 8 bases. Germline CDR1 SGHRS, CDR2 YFSETQ. Drawing the rest from reference TRBV5-1 and TRBJ1-2, the complete variable domain is KAGVTQTPRYLIKTRGQQVTLSCSPISGHRSVSWYQQTPGQGLQFLFEYFSETQRNKGNFPGRFSGRQFSNSRSEMNVSTLELGDSALYLCASSLNSGYGYTFGSGTRLTVV.

V is TRBV11-2 and J is TRBJ2-1; possibly TRBD2 for D (6 bases). CDR1 is SGHAT and CDR2 is FQNNGV in the germline V gene. CDR3 length: 15 amino acids. V was cut by 4 bases and J by 0 bases, with 10 bases left in between. CDR3 loop: CASSSGLLSYNEQFF. CDR3 bases: TGTGCCAGCAGCTCCGGACTACTCTCCTACAATGAGCAGTTCTTC.

The rearrangement joins TRBV27 to TRBJ2-3; 8 nucleotides align to TRBD1. The CDR3 is 14 amino acids. Germline assignment: CDR1 MNHEY and CDR2 SMNVEV (reference sequence). The V segment lost 4 bases and the J segment 4 bases; nucleotides outside the gene matches: 4. CDR3 protein: CASSSRQGSDTQYF. CDR3 in DNA: TGTGCCAGCAGTTCCCGACAGGGGTCAGATACGCAGTATTTT.

The chain links TRBV7-9 to TRBJ1-2; 9 nucleotides agree with TRBD1. The junction had 9 bases not matched to a gene; V was cut back by 5 bases and J by 5 bases. There are 15 residues in the CDR3. Per germline, CDR1 SEHNR and CDR2 FQNEAQ (reference sequence). The CDR3 bases are TGTGCCAGCAGCCTGGTGGGACAGGGCCGTTATGGCTACACCTTC. Translated: CASSLVGQGRYGYTF.

In this sample, this clone turned up a few times. The V call is TRBV30, the J call TRBJ2-2, with 7 bases fitting TRBD1. Germline V lookup: CDR1 GTSNPN, CDR2 SVGIG (reference sequence). CDR3 size: 15 residues. V dropped 2 bases and J dropped 5; count of bases not matched to a gene: 8. For the CDR3, the DNA is TGTGCCTGGAGTTCAAAAGGACAGGCAACCGGGGAGCTGTTTTTT. This codes for CAWSSKGQATGELFF. Full variable domain (rest looked up from reference TRBV30 and TRBJ2-2): SQTIHQWPATLVQPVGSPLSLECTVEGTSNPNLYWYRQAAGRGLQLLFYSVGIGQISSEVPQNLSASRPQDRQFILSSKKLLLSDSGFYLCAWSSKGQATGELFFGEGSRLTVL.

The gene calls are TRBV30 and TRBJ1-2; D might be TRBD1 (5 bases). The V gene lost 4 bases and the J gene lost 5 bases, with 20 bases spanning the gap. The CDR3 has 15 amino acids. CDR1 is GTSNPN, CDR2 SVGIG, per germline (reference sequence). CDR3 amino acids: CAWTFSGGPRYGYTF. The CDR3 coding sequence is TGTGCCTGGACCTTCTCCGGGGGACCTAGGTATGGCTACACCTTC.

This clone was counted a single time. One junction end disagrees with the germline gene, perhaps due to a read error. The chain recombines TRBV27 with TRBJ2-2; tentatively, D is TRBD1 (6 bases). The CDR3 extends over 15 amino acids. Germline values: CDR1 MNHEY, CDR2 SMNVEV (reference sequence). CDR3 coding DNA: TGTGCCCGCAGTTTGGGGGCGACAGCCCCCCGGGAGCTGTTTTTT. Encoded protein: CARSLGATAPRELFF.

This clone came up once. The CDR3 sequence is CASSLHGGLQSPLHF. The CDR3 coding sequence is TGTGCCAGCAGCCTGCACGGCGGGCTCCAATCACCCCTCCACTTT. The chain carries TRBV7-2 and TRBJ1-6; no clear D gene. The CDR3 extends over 15 amino acids. Germline loops: CDR1 SGHTA, CDR2 FQGNSA. V was clipped by 5 bases and J by 10 bases, with 18 bases between them.

V gene TRBV7-2 combines with J gene TRBJ1-2; D gene unclear. Germline assignment: CDR1 SGHTA and CDR2 FQGNSA. The V end lost 0 bases, the J end lost 8 bases, and 13 bases lay between the germline ends. The CDR3 is made up of 14 amino acids. CDR3 sequence reads: CASSLANPAAGYTF. The CDR3 coding sequence is TGTGCCAGCAGCTTAGCTAACCCCGCCGCGGGCTACACCTTC.

This clone was detected once. V is TRBV10-2 and J is TRBJ2-7, with 8 bases aligning to TRBD2. V lost 3 bases to trimming and J lost 2 bases; unmatched junction nucleotides: 12. The germline V gene has CDR1 WSHSY and CDR2 SAAADI. There are 17 residues in the CDR3. The CDR3 DNA sequence: TGCGCCAGCAGTGAAATGGCGGGGGGCACCAACGCCTACGAGCAGTACTTC. Protein product: CASSEMAGGTNAYEQYF.

The V call is TRBV7-9, the J call TRBJ1-2; D is uncertain. The CDR3 runs 13 residues. CDR1 SEHNR and CDR2 FQNEAQ come from the germline V gene (reference sequence). Trimming shortened V by 3 bases and J by 2 bases, and 7 bases separated the two germline ends. This chain's CDR3 is CASSLPGNYGYTF. In DNA, the CDR3 is TGTGCCAGCAGCTTGCCAGGCAACTATGGCTACACCTTC.

This clone was seen once. The chain couples TRBV7-2 to TRBJ2-3, with TRBD2 identical over 9 bases. Trimming removed 4 bases from V and 2 bases from J; junction bases left unmatched: 7. The V gene's germline CDR1 is SGHTA and CDR2 FQGNSA. The CDR3 length is 16 residues. CDR3 DNA: TGTGCCAGCAGCTGGCGGGCTAGCGGGGACACAGATACGCAGTATTTT. Amino acid sequence: CASSWRASGDTDTQYF. The variable domain in full, with the rest retrieved from reference TRBV7-2 and TRBJ2-3, is GAGVSQSPSNKVTEKGKDVELRCDPISGHTALYWYRQSLGQGLEFLIYFQGNSAPDKSGLPSDRFSAERTGGSVSTLTIQRTQQEDSAVYLCASSWRASGDTDTQYFGPGTRLTVL.

The chain is built from TRBV7-9 and TRBJ2-3, with 7 bases that match TRBD1. The CDR3 consists of 16 residues. Germline trimming cut 6 bases from V and 2 bases from J; bases unmatched to any gene: 11. Germline lookup yields CDR1 SEHNR and CDR2 FQNEAQ (reference sequence). DNA of the CDR3: TGTGCCAGCAGTTACCAGAGGACAGGAACCACAGATACGCAGTATTTT. It translates to CASSYQRTGTTDTQYF.

This sequence joins TRBV18 and TRBJ1-1; possibly TRBD1 for D (6 bases). Deletions cut 0 bases from V and 6 bases from J, with 8 bases between. Germline CDR1 KGHSH, CDR2 LQKENI. The CDR3 extends over 13 amino acids. CDR3 bases: TGTGCCAGCTCACCACCGGGGGCCGCTGAAGCTTTCTTT. Translated, it gives CASSPPGAAEAFF.

The DNA of the CDR3 is TGTGCCAGCAGGAGACAAAGGGGAGCCAAAAACATTCAGTACTTC. Encoded protein: CASRRQRGAKNIQYF. This chain links TRBV6-5 with TRBJ2-4; D is perhaps TRBD1 (5 bases). V lost 6 bases and J lost 0, with 12 bases in between. CDR1 is MNHEY, CDR2 SVGAGI, per germline. The CDR3 has 15 amino acids.